What follows are 15 T cell receptor beta chains derived from one specimen sequenced in a study of T-cell reconstitution after alpha-beta-depleted transplantation in children. Unique molecular identifiers were used in preparing the TCRbeta library. A single record per CDR3 protein comes from TCRdb applying MiXCR to the PCR reads. The table lists almost 500,000 distinct CDR3 sequences, approximately 12% of them singletons. The sample was PBMCs from the stem cell graft donor, taken from the stem cell graft. The receptors shown here come from a human donor who donated a stem cell graft to a child with combined immunodeficiency.

This clonotype was detected ten times or more. The chain is built from TRBV5-1 and TRBJ1-1; D possibly corresponds to TRBD1 (5 bases). V lost 5 bases to trimming and J lost 2 bases, with 10 bases between them. CDR1 SGHRS and CDR2 YFSETQ come from the germline V gene. The CDR3 is 13 amino acids. CDR3 bases: TGCGCCAGCAGGGGACCAGCAAACACTGAAGCTTTCTTT. Translation gives CASRGPANTEAFF.

This clonotype came up many times. This rearrangement joins TRBV6-1 to TRBJ1-1, with D uncertain. CDR3 length: 13 amino acids. CDR1 is MNHNS, CDR2 SASEGT, per germline. V was cut by 5 bases and J by 4 bases, with 11 bases left in between. The CDR3 spells CASSLRAATEAFF. Here the CDR3 DNA reads TGTGCCAGCAGTCTAAGGGCTGCCACTGAAGCTTTCTTT.

V usage is TRBV4-3 and J usage is TRBJ2-5; TRBD2 is a possible D gene (6 bases). This CDR3 region has 15 residues. CDR1 and CDR2 (germline): LGHNA, YSLEER. The V end lost 2 bases, the J end lost 1 base, and 11 bases lay between the germline ends. CDR3 residues: CASSQRWDSQETQYF. The DNA for the CDR3 is TGCGCCAGCAGCCAACGTTGGGACTCCCAAGAGACCCAGTACTTC.

V gene TRBV7-6 combines with J gene TRBJ2-1; TRBD2 aligns across 7 bases. From germline, CDR1 is SGHVS and CDR2 FNYEAQ. After removal of 4 bases from V and 4 bases from J, the junction contained 10 bases not matched to a gene. CDR3 size: 16 residues. The chain's CDR3 is CASSSVRGGGYNEQFF. The CDR3 bases are TGTGCCAGCAGCTCCGTGAGGGGCGGGGGATACAATGAGCAGTTCTTC.

This clonotype was detected only a few times. The V call is TRBV29-1, the J call TRBJ1-1; D is undetermined. The CDR3 has 11 residues. Germline CDR1 reads SQVTM; CDR2 reads ANQGSEA. V was pared by 5 bases and J by 1 base, with 5 bases between. The CDR3 loop reads CSVRRNTEAFF. CDR3 bases: TGCAGCGTTAGGAGGAACACTGAAGCTTTCTTT.

Only a few counts were recorded for this clonotype. The CDR3 nucleotides are TGCAGTGCTCTCGGACAGAGCAATCAGCCCCAGCATTTT. Translated: CSALGQSNQPQHF. The chain uses TRBV20-1 and TRBJ1-5; a weak D match, TRBD1 (6 bases). This CDR3 has 13 residues. Looked up from germline, CDR1 is DFQATT and CDR2 is SNEGSKA (reference sequence). V lost 5 bases and J 1 base, leaving 9 bases between the germline ends.

This clonotype was counted only a few times. The CDR3 DNA is TGCAGTGCTAGAATGACAGGGGCCAGCAATCAGCCCCAGCATTTT. Translated, it gives CSARMTGASNQPQHF. The rearrangement joins TRBV20-1 to TRBJ1-5; 8 bases fit TRBD1. The CDR3 is made up of 15 amino acids. Unmatched junction bases numbered 4, after V lost 2 bases and J lost 1 base. Germline CDR1 DFQATT, CDR2 SNEGSKA (reference sequence).

This clonotype showed up just a few times. The chain carries TRBV4-2 and TRBJ2-1; TRBD2 aligns across 10 bases. CDR3 size: 16 residues. V was pared by 4 bases and J by 9 bases, with 12 bases of the junction left unmatched. Germline CDR1 LGHNA, CDR2 YNFKEQ. CDR3 nucleotides: TGTGCCAGCAGCCCAAACACAGCGGGGGGGGTTGGTGAGCAGTTCTTC. It encodes CASSPNTAGGVGEQFF.

This clonotype was counted between two and nine times. The V and J genes are TRBV12-3 or TRBV12-4 and TRBJ2-1; 9 nucleotides line up with TRBD1. This CDR3 has 15 amino acids. The ends lost 4 bases at V and 7 bases at J; junction bases unmatched: 8. As DNA, the CDR3 is TGTGCCAGCAGTTGGGGATCCGGGACAGGGAATGAGCAGTTCTTC. Its translation is CASSWGSGTGNEQFF.

This clonotype was seen only a few times. The rearrangement joins TRBV9 to TRBJ1-1; D uncertain. This CDR3 region has 17 residues. Trimming shortened V by 3 bases and J by 0 bases, and 18 bases separated the two germline ends. Germline loops: CDR1 SGDLS, CDR2 YYNGEE. This CDR3 reads CASSGGIGQRMNTEAFF. Written as DNA, the CDR3 is TGTGCCAGCAGCGGAGGGATTGGGCAGCGGATGAACACTGAAGCTTTCTTT.

The chain combines TRBV7-3 with TRBJ2-1, with TRBD1 identical over 10 bases. The V gene end was trimmed by 1 base and the J gene end by 6 bases; junction bases not matched to a gene: 9. Germline V CDR1 and CDR2: SGHTA, FQGTGA. This CDR3 is built from 17 residues. CDR3 nucleotides: TGTGCCAGCAGCTTAAGGGACAGGGGTGTATCGTGCAATGAGCAGTTCTTC. Amino acid sequence: CASSLRDRGVSCNEQFF.

This clonotype was found many times. The CDR3 DNA follows: TGTGCCAGCAGTTGGGGGGGTCCCCAAGAGACCCAGTACTTC. Its translation is CASSWGGPQETQYF. The chain combines TRBV12-3 or TRBV12-4 with TRBJ2-5, with TRBD2 matching 7 bases. This CDR3 is 14 amino acids long. Trimming removed 4 bases from V and 1 base from J; junction bases left unmatched: 3.

This clonotype was observed many times. The chain combines TRBV12-3 or TRBV12-4 with TRBJ2-7; TRBD1 agrees at 7 bases. The CDR3 is 13 amino acids. Trimming removed 3 bases from V and 4 bases from J; junction bases left unmatched: 3. DNA of the CDR3: TGTGCCAGCAGTTTCCAGGGGGATTACGAGCAGTACTTC. It is translated as CASSFQGDYEQYF.

There are a few counts of this clonotype. The rearrangement uses TRBV20-1 and TRBJ2-5; D perhaps matches TRBD2 (6 bases). V dropped 3 bases and J dropped 1 base, with 15 bases sitting between them. The CDR3 totals 15 residues. Per germline, CDR1 DFQATT and CDR2 SNEGSKA (reference sequence). CDR3 sequence: CSASDAGNSQETQYF. As DNA, the CDR3 is TGCAGTGCTAGTGACGCGGGGAACTCCCAAGAGACCCAGTACTTC.

J is TRBJ2-1 and V is TRBV7-2, with TRBD2 matching over 9 bases. The germline gives CDR1 SGHTA, CDR2 FQGNSA. The CDR3 loop spans 15 amino acids. The V segment lost 5 bases and the J segment 8 bases; nucleotides outside the gene matches: 10. CDR3 coding DNA: TGTGCCAGCAGCCCAAGGGCGGGGGGGCGGTATGAGCAGTTCTTC. It translates to CASSPRAGGRYEQFF.